The source of this TCR beta chain is a study of T cells in Graves' hyperthyroidism and ophthalmopathy. The germline V gene encodes CDR1 SNHLY and CDR2 FYNNEI. The CDR3 totals 14 residues. With 8 bases clipped from V and 5 bases from J, the junction kept 8 bases outside the gene matches. Amplified regions were TCR beta CDR3 sequences from RNA transcripts. The primer set for the first-round RT-PCR of the TCR CDR3 was HTBI. TCRdb passed the multiplex PCR reads through MiXCR, listing each CDR3 protein once. Of roughly 500,000 distinct CDR3 sequences listed, 46% are singletons. Study-level results: In blood, most of the thyroid clonotypes expanded above 0.001 were also present.

Of note for this clonotype: The antigen is unknown.

Sequencing input: peripheral blood or thyroid tissue (not recorded which). This chain uses TRBV2 with TRBJ1-5, with 8 nucleotides matching TRBD1. This TCR derives from an adult woman with Graves' disease, either hyperthyroidism or ophthalmopathy (not recorded which). The chain's CDR3 is CASCSEQGDQPQHF. In nucleotides, the CDR3 is TGTGCCAGCTGCTCCGAACAGGGGGATCAGCCCCAGCATTTT. Full variable domain (outside the CDR3, taken from reference TRBV2 and TRBJ1-5): EPEVTQTPSHQVTQMGQEVILRCVPISNHLYFYWYRQILGQKVEFLVSFYNNEISEKSEIFDDQFSVERPDGSNFTLKIRSTKLEDSAMYFCASCSEQGDQPQHFGDGTRLSIL.